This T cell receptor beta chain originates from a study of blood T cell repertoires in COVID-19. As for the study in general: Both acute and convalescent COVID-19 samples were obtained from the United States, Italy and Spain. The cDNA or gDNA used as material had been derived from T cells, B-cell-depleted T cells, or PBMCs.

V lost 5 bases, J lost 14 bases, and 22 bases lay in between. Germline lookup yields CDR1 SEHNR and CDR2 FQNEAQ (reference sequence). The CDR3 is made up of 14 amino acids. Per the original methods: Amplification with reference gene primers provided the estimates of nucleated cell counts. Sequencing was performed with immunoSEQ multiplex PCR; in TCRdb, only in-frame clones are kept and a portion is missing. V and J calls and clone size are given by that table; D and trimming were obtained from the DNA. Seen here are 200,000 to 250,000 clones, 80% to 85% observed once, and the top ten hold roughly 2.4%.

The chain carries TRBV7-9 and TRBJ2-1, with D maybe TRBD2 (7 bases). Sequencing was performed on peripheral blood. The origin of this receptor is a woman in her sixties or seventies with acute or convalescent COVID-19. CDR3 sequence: CASSTGTSKGGEFF. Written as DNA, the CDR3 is TGTGCCAGCAGCACCGGGACCTCAAAAGGGGGGGAGTTCTTC.